These 15 T cell receptor beta chains came from one sample sequenced in a study of PD-1 blockade in classical Hodgkin lymphoma. Here immunoSEQ multiplex PCR was the method, and the copy in TCRdb shows in-frame clones only, minus some. The sample consists of about 33,000 clones, less than 75% of them appearing once. Time point given: cycle 4 day 1 (C4D1), after 5 to 7 weeks of nivolumab. Patients all relapsed after autologous stem cell transplantation, and there was variation in brentuximab vedotin exposure. The source was peripheral blood mononuclear cells (PBMCs), collected before the fourth cycle of nivolumab. These receptor sequences come from a human donor with classical Hodgkin lymphoma.

The chain joins TRBV7-8 to TRBJ1-2; D ambiguous. Germline CDR1 reads SGHVS; CDR2 reads FQNEAQ. The CDR3 has 16 amino acids. V was cut by 2 bases and J by 2 bases, with 15 bases left in between. The CDR3 bases are TGTGCCAGCAGCTTAATGCCGCGAGACCCGAACTATGGCTACACCTTC. Amino acids: CASSLMPRDPNYGYTF.

The V and J genes are TRBV7-2 and TRBJ2-1; TRBD2 agrees at 7 bases. The CDR3 covers 15 residues. Germline CDR1 reads SGHTA; CDR2 reads FQGNSA. Trimming removed 6 bases from V and 10 bases from J; junction bases left unmatched: 15. The CDR3 loop is CASSSIFSGPREQFF. For the CDR3, the DNA is TGTGCCAGCAGTTCCATCTTTAGCGGGCCCCGAGAGCAGTTCTTC.

Notes on this clone: Other DNA sequences in this sample translate to the same CDR3. The chain links TRBV4-3 to TRBJ2-1; 13 positions match TRBD2. V lost 4 bases, J lost 6 bases, and 3 bases stayed unmatched. Germline CDR1 is LGHNA and CDR2 is YSLEER. The CDR3 has 15 residues. The DNA for the CDR3 is TGCGCCAGCAGCCCTGGGACTAGCGGGATCAATGAGCAGTTCTTC. Translated, it gives CASSPGTSGINEQFF.

The J gene is TRBJ1-5, the V gene TRBV2; 12 bases fit TRBD1. The CDR3 totals 15 residues. V lost 6 bases to trimming and J lost 5 bases; unmatched junction nucleotides: 5. Germline CDR1 SNHLY, CDR2 FYNNEI. CDR3 loop: CASSERDRGHQPQHF. In DNA form, the CDR3 reads TGTGCCAGCAGCGAAAGGGACAGGGGGCATCAGCCCCAGCATTTT.

The chain uses TRBV18 and TRBJ1-3; D is unclear. CDR3 length equals 14 residues. Germline CDR1 reads KGHSH; CDR2 reads LQKENI. Trimming pared 0 bases from V and 4 bases from J, leaving 7 bases between. The CDR3: CASSPPLGGNTIYF. In DNA form, the CDR3 reads TGTGCCAGCTCACCACCGCTGGGCGGAAACACCATATATTTT.

The gene calls are TRBV28 and TRBJ2-7; the D is unclear. CDR3 size: 15 residues. The ends were cut back, 3 bases at V and 6 bases at J, with 18 bases in the middle. Looked up from germline, CDR1 is MDHEN and CDR2 is SYDVKM. Here the CDR3 reads CASSLLADDYGEQYF. The DNA of the CDR3 is TGTGCCAGCAGTTTGCTGGCAGATGATTATGGCGAGCAGTACTTC.

This chain uses TRBV30 with TRBJ1-1; the D is unclear. CDR1 is GTSNPN, CDR2 SVGIG, per germline (reference sequence). V was cut by 5 bases and J by 0 bases, with 7 bases left in between. CDR3 length: 12 residues. The CDR3: CAWVPMNTEAFF. Here the CDR3 DNA reads TGTGCCTGGGTCCCCATGAACACTGAAGCTTTCTTT.

V gene TRBV9 combines with J gene TRBJ2-3; TRBD1 matches 9 bases. Trimming at V came to 0 bases and at J to 3 bases, leaving 8 bases not matched to a gene. The CDR3 is made up of 17 amino acids. Germline V gene sequence: CDR1 SGDLS, CDR2 YYNGEE. CDR3 loop: CASSVGGTGRGTDTQYF. The CDR3 nucleotides are TGTGCCAGCAGCGTAGGCGGGACAGGGCGAGGGACAGATACGCAGTATTTT.

The CDR3: CASVEQGTSYEQYF. The CDR3 DNA reads TGTGCCAGCGTGGAACAGGGAACCTCCTACGAGCAGTACTTC. The chain employs TRBV21-1 and TRBJ2-7; whether TRBD1, the table's D call, matches the DNA was not checked. TRBV21-1 is a listed pseudogene. The CDR3 spans 14 residues.

The V and J genes are TRBV7-9 and TRBJ2-7; TRBD1 aligns across 7 bases. J was trimmed by 3 bases and V by 3 bases; bases with no gene match: 11. The CDR3 is 16 residues long. Germline CDR1 and CDR2: SEHNR and FQNEAQ (reference sequence). DNA for the CDR3: TGTGCCAGCAGCTTTCTCCCCACAGGGGTGGACTACGAGCAGTACTTC. Translation: CASSFLPTGVDYEQYF.

Sample share makes this clone medium-sized (0.01 to 0.1%). The chain couples TRBV7-6 to TRBJ1-5, with a possible D match to TRBD1 (5 bases). V lost 6 bases, J lost 3 bases, and 12 bases lay in between. In germline, CDR1 is SGHVS, CDR2 FNYEAQ. The CDR3 covers 14 residues. Here the CDR3 reads CASSGGGINQPQHF. For the CDR3, the DNA is TGTGCCAGCAGTGGGGGGGGTATCAATCAGCCCCAGCATTTT.

The chain recombines TRBV7-9 with TRBJ2-1; 9 nucleotides match TRBD2. Trimming took 7 bases from V and 12 from J; bases not matched to a gene: 16. The CDR3 extends over 15 amino acids. Germline CDR1 and CDR2: SEHNR and FQNEAQ (reference sequence). The CDR3 sequence: CASTGLAGIPGWQFF. DNA of the CDR3: TGTGCCAGCACGGGGCTAGCGGGGATCCCTGGGTGGCAGTTCTTC.

The CDR3: CASSAAGGASGYTF. The CDR3 DNA is TGCGCCAGCAGCGCCGCAGGGGGCGCCTCCGGCTACACCTTC. The chain employs TRBV5-1 and TRBJ1-2; 8 nucleotides align to TRBD1. The CDR3 is 14 residues long. After removal of 4 bases from V and 8 bases from J, the junction contained 10 bases not matched to a gene. In germline, CDR1 is SGHRS, CDR2 YFSETQ.

The J gene is TRBJ1-4, the V gene TRBV6-5; 8 positions match TRBD1. Germline-derived CDR1 and CDR2 are MNHEY and SVGAGI. The J segment lost 3 bases and the V segment lost 6 bases, leaving 3 bases of the junction unmatched. The CDR3 covers 14 residues. The chain's CDR3 is CASSDRGSNEKLFF. The CDR3 DNA reads as TGTGCCAGCAGCGACAGGGGATCTAATGAAAAACTGTTTTTT.

The chain couples TRBV9 to TRBJ1-3, with TRBD1 as a possible D gene (5 bases). Germline values: CDR1 SGDLS, CDR2 YYNGEE. The CDR3 sequence is 14 residues long. V was pared by 2 bases and J by 2 bases, with 8 bases between. The CDR3, as DNA: TGTGCCAGCAGCGTGGGGACGGCTGGAAACACCATATATTTT. This codes for CASSVGTAGNTIYF.